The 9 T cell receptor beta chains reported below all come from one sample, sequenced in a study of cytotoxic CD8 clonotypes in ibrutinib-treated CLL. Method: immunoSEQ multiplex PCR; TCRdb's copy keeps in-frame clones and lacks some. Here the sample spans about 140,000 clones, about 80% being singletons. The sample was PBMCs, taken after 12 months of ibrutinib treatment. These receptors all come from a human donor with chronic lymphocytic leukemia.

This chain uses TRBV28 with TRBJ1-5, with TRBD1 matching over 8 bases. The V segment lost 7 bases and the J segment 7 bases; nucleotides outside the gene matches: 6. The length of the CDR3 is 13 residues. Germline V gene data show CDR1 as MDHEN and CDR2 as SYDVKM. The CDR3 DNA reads TGTGCCAGCAAGTGGACAGGGCACCAGCCCCAGCATTTT. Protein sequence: CASKWTGHQPQHF. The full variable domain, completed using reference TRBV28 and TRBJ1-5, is DVKVTQSSRYLVKRTGEKVFLECVQDMDHENMFWYRQDPGLGLRLIYFSYDVKMKEKGDIPEGYSVSREKKERFSLILESASTNQTSMYLCASKWTGHQPQHFGDGTRLSIL.

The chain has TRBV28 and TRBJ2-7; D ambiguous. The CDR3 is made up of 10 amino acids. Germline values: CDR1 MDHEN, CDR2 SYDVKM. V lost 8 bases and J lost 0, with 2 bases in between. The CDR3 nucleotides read TGTGCCAGCGGCTCCTACGAGCAGTACTTC. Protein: CASGSYEQYF.

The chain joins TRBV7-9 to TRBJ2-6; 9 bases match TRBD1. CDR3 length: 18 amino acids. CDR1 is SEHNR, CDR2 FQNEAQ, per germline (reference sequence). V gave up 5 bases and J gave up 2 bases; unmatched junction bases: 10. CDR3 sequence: CASSRPRDRVTGANVLTF. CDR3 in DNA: TGTGCCAGCAGCCGCCCCCGGGACAGGGTTACTGGGGCCAACGTCCTGACTTTC.

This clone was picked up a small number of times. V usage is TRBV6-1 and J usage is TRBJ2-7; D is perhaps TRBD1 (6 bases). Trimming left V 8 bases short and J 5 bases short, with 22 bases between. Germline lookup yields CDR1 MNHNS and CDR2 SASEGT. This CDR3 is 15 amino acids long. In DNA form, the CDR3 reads TGTGCCAGCGCAAACGGCCAGGGGCGGCCGAACGAGCAGTACTTC. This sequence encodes CASANGQGRPNEQYF.

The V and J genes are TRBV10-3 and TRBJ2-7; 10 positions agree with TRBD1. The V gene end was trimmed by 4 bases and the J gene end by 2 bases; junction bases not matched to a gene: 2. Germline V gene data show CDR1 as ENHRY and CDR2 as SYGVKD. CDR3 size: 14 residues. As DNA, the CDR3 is TGTGCCATCAGTGTGGACAGGGGGGCCTACGAGCAGTACTTC. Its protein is CAISVDRGAYEQYF.

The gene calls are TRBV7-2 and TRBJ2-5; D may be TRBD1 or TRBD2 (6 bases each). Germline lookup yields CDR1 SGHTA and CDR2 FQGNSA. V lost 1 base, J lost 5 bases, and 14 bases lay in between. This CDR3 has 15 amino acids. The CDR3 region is CASSLDGGGWETQYF. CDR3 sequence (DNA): TGTGCCAGCAGCTTAGACGGAGGGGGGTGGGAGACCCAGTACTTC.

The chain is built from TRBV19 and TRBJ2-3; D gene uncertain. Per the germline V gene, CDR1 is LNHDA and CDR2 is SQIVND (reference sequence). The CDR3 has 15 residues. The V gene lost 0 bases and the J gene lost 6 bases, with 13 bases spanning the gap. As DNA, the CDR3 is TGTGCCAGTAGTATAGAGCTGGTAAGAGCGGATACGCAGTATTTT. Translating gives CASSIELVRADTQYF.

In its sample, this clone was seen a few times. The CDR3 region is CASSSTMGTLYNEQFF. DNA of the CDR3: TGCGCCAGCAGCTCAACTATGGGCACCCTCTACAATGAGCAGTTCTTC. V usage is TRBV5-1 and J usage is TRBJ2-1; D remains unclear. The CDR3 runs to 16 residues. V was pared by 3 bases and J by 3 bases, with 16 bases between. Germline V CDR1 and CDR2: SGHRS, YFSETQ.

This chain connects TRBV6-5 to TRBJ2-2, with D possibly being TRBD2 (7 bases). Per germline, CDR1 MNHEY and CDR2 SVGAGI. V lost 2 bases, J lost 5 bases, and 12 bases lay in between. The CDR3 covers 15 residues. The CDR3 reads CASSYRGAGTGELFF. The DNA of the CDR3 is TGTGCCAGCAGTTACCGGGGGGCAGGGACCGGGGAGCTGTTTTTT.